These 3 T cell receptor beta chains were sequenced from one sample in a study of response to subunit inactivated influenza vaccine (dated by TCRdb to 2016 to 2019). Library prep was done by RT-PCR. The sequencer listed for this sample is Illumina HiSeq 2500. TCRdb reworked the public reads: Q25 trimming with fastp, MiXCR clone assembly, productive beta chains retained. Each CDR3 protein gets just one entry, which takes the most common genes and DNA from the rows behind it. For this sample the table gives 710,000 or so distinct CDR3 sequences, of which around 16% were detected only once. The top ten constitute approximately 10% of the sample. The starting material was PBMCs from blood, obtained 12 days after vaccination. These receptors were collected from a man aged 45-65 years who received an inactivated influenza vaccine. Donor details come from another sample of the same person, matched by shared clones.

CDR3 sequence: CASSLGQVRTDTQYF. The CDR3 DNA sequence: TGCGCCAGCAGCTTGGGACAGGTGCGCACAGATACGCAGTATTTT. The chain joins TRBV5-1 to TRBJ2-3; maybe TRBD1 (6 bases). The V and J ends lost 0 bases and 1 base respectively, with 9 bases between them. The CDR3 totals 15 residues. The germline gives CDR1 SGHRS, CDR2 YFSETQ. The whole variable domain, remainder taken from reference TRBV5-1 and TRBJ2-3, is KAGVTQTPRYLIKTRGQQVTLSCSPISGHRSVSWYQQTPGQGLQFLFEYFSETQRNKGNFPGRFSGRQFSNSRSEMNVSTLELGDSALYLCASSLGQVRTDTQYFGPGTRLTVL.

This clonotype was recorded at least ten times. The chain recombines TRBV6-1 with TRBJ2-2; D is possibly TRBD1 (6 bases). V lost 6 bases and J 3 bases, leaving 11 bases between the germline ends. The CDR3 has 14 amino acids. Germline V gene data show CDR1 as MNHNS and CDR2 as SASEGT. CDR3 sequence: CASSFQGYTGELFF. DNA for the CDR3: TGTGCCAGCAGCTTCCAGGGGTACACCGGGGAGCTGTTTTTT.

A few counts support this clonotype. The rearrangement links TRBV18 to TRBJ2-3, with a possible D match to TRBD1 (6 bases). The CDR3 has 13 residues. With 3 bases removed from V and 7 bases from J, the gap between germline ends came to 11 bases. Germline CDR1 and CDR2: KGHSH and LQKENI. The CDR3 DNA reads TGTGCCAGCTCACCTACAGGGAAAAATACGCAGTATTTT. Its protein is CASSPTGKNTQYF.